This T cell receptor (beta chain) emerged from a study of cytotoxic CD8 clonotypes in ibrutinib-treated CLL. The overall study: Across the patients, roughly 10 were relapsed/refractory, roughly 14 treatment-naive and about 17 IGHV unmutated. Once patients had received a median 12 months of treatment, range 6 to 36, response samples were obtained. Findings and caveats of the study: The study sampled sustained-remission and progressing patients at different times. Age-matched healthy donor levels were exceeded by baseline clonality, which tracked circulating CD8+ T-cell counts.

The V gene's germline CDR1 is SGHRS and CDR2 YFSETQ. V shed 4 bases and J shed 6 bases, with 13 bases lying between them. The length of the CDR3 is 14 residues. Libraries were prepared by immunoSEQ multiplex PCR; TCRdb keeps only in-frame clonotypes and omits some of them. Seen here are about 50,000 clones, 45% to 60% observed once, and the top ten hold roughly a quarter. Details on this clone: The antigen is not known.

The TCR comes from a human donor with chronic lymphocytic leukemia. The sample was PBMCs, taken after 24 months of ibrutinib treatment. The V and J genes are TRBV5-1 and TRBJ2-2; possibly TRBD1 for D (6 bases). The CDR3 bases are TGCGCCAGCAGCAGTACAGGGTTTCCCGGGGAGCTGTTTTTT. Encoded protein: CASSSTGFPGELFF.